This T cell receptor (beta chain) stems from a study of T cell responses to AZD1222 COVID-19 vaccine. Germline CDR1 reads SGHTA; CDR2 reads FQGNSA. There are 14 residues in the CDR3. V dropped 6 bases and J dropped 7 bases, with 16 bases sitting between them. Only in-frame clones appear in the TCRdb table, and some are missing; sequencing was by immunoSEQ multiplex PCR. Here the sample spans 120,000 or so clones, approximately 90% being singletons. The chain has TRBV7-2 and TRBJ1-5; possible D gene TRBD1, 5 bases. Sequencing was performed on peripheral blood, taken on day 0 of MenACWY control vaccination. The TCR originated in an adult in good health. As DNA, the CDR3 is TGTGCCAGCAGTCTCACGGGGGGGGACCAGCCCCAGCATTTT. It encodes CASSLTGGDQPQHF.